This is a list of T cell receptor beta chains from one sample in a study of patients and donors after allogeneic stem cell transplantation. From the RT-PCR reads, TCRdb called clonotypes with MiXCR, one entry per CDR3 protein. The sample carries about 960,000 distinct CDR3 sequences, more than 15% recorded once. The source material was blood, either unsorted or a sorted T cell fraction (not recorded which). These receptor sequences come from a human donor who was either an allogeneic HSCT recipient or a stem cell or donor lymphocyte infusion donor (not recorded which). It is not recorded whose cells these are; they may come from a transplant donor. Each CDR3 is given with its conserved first and last residue. A D gene is named only where the DNA matches it firmly. The listing skips clone size in some rows; elsewhere it reads once, few, many or a size class.

abundance,j_gene,v_gene,d_gene,CDR3nt,CDR3aa
-,TRBJ2-1,TRBV6-5,-,TGTGCCAGCAGTTACGTCCGGAGCTCCTACAATGAGCAGTTCTTC,CASSYVRSSYNEQFF
many,TRBJ2-3,TRBV29-1,-,TGCAGCGTTGTGGCAGATACGCAGTATTTT,CSVVADTQYF
few,TRBJ2-2,TRBV7-8,TRBD2,TGTGCCAGCAGCTTAGATCTAGCGGGGGGACCCGGGGAGCTGTTTTTT,CASSLDLAGGPGELFF
once,TRBJ1-6,TRBV30,-,TGTGCCTGGACCCCGAGCCCGACCTGGGTGTATAATTCACCCCTCCACTTT,CAWTPSPTWVYNSPLHF
few,TRBJ1-2,TRBV6-1,-,TGTGCCAGCACTTCGACAGGAAGTAACTATGGCTACACCTTC,CASTSTGSNYGYTF
-,TRBJ1-3,TRBV7-2,-,TGTGCCAGCAGCCCTAGGTCGATGGGAAACACCATATATTTT,CASSPRSMGNTIYF
-,TRBJ2-2,TRBV28,-,TGTGCCAGCAGTCCCTACCCCTTAAATTGGACACCCGTTTACGACACCGGGGAGCTGTTTTTT,CASSPYPLNWTPVYDTGELFF
-,TRBJ2-3,TRBV29-1,TRBD1,TGCAGCGTGGGGGACAGGGCAAAAAGGTCCGATACGCAGTATTTT,CSVGDRAKRSDTQYF
-,TRBJ2-1,TRBV12-3/TRBV12-4,-,TGTGCCAGCAGTTTGGACGGGAAGACCAACAATGAGCAGTTCTTC,CASSLDGKTNNEQFF
few,TRBJ2-5,TRBV9,TRBD2,TGTGCCAGCAGCGTAGGACTAGCGCAAGAGACCCAGTACTTC,CASSVGLAQETQYF
many,TRBJ2-1,TRBV12-3/TRBV12-4,TRBD1,TGTGCCAGCCAACAGGGGCCCCGAGGGTTTAATGAGCAGTTCTTC,CASQQGPRGFNEQFF
-,TRBJ2-7,TRBV29-1,TRBD2,TGCAGCGTTGGAGGTCGGAGCGGGAGCGCCCACGAGCAGTACTTC,CSVGGRSGSAHEQYF
few,TRBJ2-4,TRBV20-1,-,TGCAGTGCTAGTAAGGACAGTATAGACATTCAGTACTTC,CSASKDSIDIQYF
-,TRBJ2-5,TRBV20-1,-,TGCAGTGCTAAGGACCAGCCGGGCCTTGGGACCCAGTACTTC,CSAKDQPGLGTQYF
-,TRBJ1-5,TRBV7-9,-,TGTGCCAGCAGCAAAACAGATAGCAATCAGCCCCAGCATTTT,CASSKTDSNQPQHF
-,TRBJ1-1,TRBV11-2,-,TGTGCCAGCAGCTTAGGCGCGCGGTCAGACACTGAAGCTTTCTTT,CASSLGARSDTEAFF
few,TRBJ2-3,TRBV3-1,-,TGTGCCAGCAGCCGGAGGGTTATCGGGACAGATACGCAGTATTTT,CASSRRVIGTDTQYF
-,TRBJ1-2,TRBV12-3/TRBV12-4,-,TGTGCCAGCACTTCGACACGCGGCTATGGCTACACCTTC,CASTSTRGYGYTF